This T cell receptor (beta chain) was sequenced during a study of molecular identifiers for immune sequencing clone quantification. As for the study in general: In replicates, RNA from about 20,000 or 100,000 naive CD8 cells was split five ways, four sequenced.

This CDR3 is 14 amino acids long. Sorted cell numbers of 20,000 to 1,000,000, with 10%, 30% or 50% RNA, served as input for naive CD8 libraries. Previously described methods with listed TCR primers produced the bulk TCR libraries. TCRdb re-called the PCR reads with MiXCR, one entry per CDR3 protein. The sample yields about 640,000 distinct CDR3 sequences, about 20% seen once. Comment on this clonotype: It may be a read error: a sequence one base away is much more abundant.

The receptor was derived from a human donor in good health. Some libraries in this study had Jurkat cell RNA spiked in. The V and J genes are TRBV21-1 and TRBJ2-7; the table's D call of TRBD1 was not tested on the DNA. TRBV21-1 has pseudogene status. Input material: naive CD8+ T cells from blood, with Jurkat cell RNA spiked in. Subset denoted: FACS-sorted CD8+CD4-CCR7+CD45RA+ naive T cells. CDR3 in DNA: TGTGCCAGCAGCAACCGGGACCCGGCCCACGAGCAGTACTTC. This codes for CASSNRDPAHEQYF.